This is a list of T cell receptor beta chains from one sample in a study of shared clonotypes between healthy human individuals. Generated by immunoSEQ multiplex PCR, the TCRdb table keeps only in-frame clones and is missing some. The repertoire consists of about 2.4 million clones, with under 95% occurring once and the leading ten covering roughly 0.39%. The source material was naive CD4+ T cells from PBMCs. The receptors were sampled from a man aged 18 to 29 in good health. Some clones in this sample may be carry-over from other donors' samples. CDR3s include the opening cysteine and the closing phenylalanine or tryptophan.

v_gene	j_gene	CDR3aa
TRBV19	TRBJ1-3	CAIKTAGDTIYF
TRBV4-1	TRBJ2-7	CASSHTFGQGPAYEQYF
TRBV7-2	TRBJ2-1	CASSLGGGTSVFF
TRBV28	TRBJ1-1	CASSRLGGASINAFF
TRBV19	TRBJ1-2	CASRHTAQGYGYTF
TRBV18	TRBJ1-1	CASSPGQGLEAFF
TRBV5-1	TRBJ2-1	CASSLGLAGVHEQFF
TRBV28	TRBJ2-7	CASWWTGSTEQYF
TRBV7-2	TRBJ2-7	CASSLVPLSYEQYF
TRBV18	TRBJ2-3	CASSSGVDDTQYF
TRBV29-1	TRBJ2-1	CSAQRGWDEQFF
TRBV5-1	TRBJ1-5	CASSLGGTAYQPQHF
TRBV19	TRBJ2-7	CASSIRVGKNYEQYF
TRBV13	TRBJ2-5	CASSLAEQETQYF
TRBV7-2	TRBJ1-5	CASSFSDSNQPQHF